This entry is about one T cell receptor beta chain. The treatment: preoperative locoregional IRX-2 cytokine immunotherapy. Preoperative locoregional IRX-2 cytokine immunotherapy was tested in the phase Ib source study. This entry belongs to a study of preoperative IRX-2 immunotherapy in early breast cancer. CDR1 is SGHRS, CDR2 YFSETQ, per germline. J lost 5 bases, V lost 3 bases, and 8 bases had no gene match. The CDR3 sequence is 14 residues long. Only in-frame clones appear in the TCRdb table, and some are missing; sequencing was by immunoSEQ multiplex PCR. Of about 98,000 clones in the sample, approximately 90% were seen once.

V is TRBV5-1 and J is TRBJ2-7; 7 bases line up with TRBD1. This sample comprised tumor tissue, obtained after IRX-2 immunotherapy. The source is a human donor with breast cancer. The CDR3, as DNA: TGCGCCAGCAGCTACTCAGGACAGGCCGACGAGCAGTACTTC. It encodes CASSYSGQADEQYF.